The present T cell receptor (beta chain) was sequenced within a study of blood T cells in healthy people across ages. Study at large: Researchers report that template switching captured about one barcoded beta molecule per two T cells.

Study-wide points: Long-lived donors carried more naive CD4+ cells and greater diversity than aged donors.

PCR was performed a second time for about 7 to 11 cycles using a sample-barcoded 5' primer and a J-beta primer mix. TCRdb reprocessed the 5' RACE reads via MiXCR and lists one record per CDR3 protein. The sample consists of around 1.7 million distinct CDR3 sequences, roughly 27% of them appearing once. The CDR3 is 17 amino acids. The V segment lost 1 base and the J segment 5 bases; nucleotides outside the gene matches: 14. The germline V gene has CDR1 DFQATT and CDR2 SNEGSKA (reference sequence). Each sample used at least 6.5 million PBMCs. This clonotype was picked up a small number of times. Its matching antigen is unknown.

The chain employs TRBV20-1 and TRBJ2-7, with 10 bases identical to TRBD2. Sequencing used blood. This clonotype originated in a woman in her 30s in good health. This CDR3 reads CSARVPSGGPGFNEQYF. In nucleotides, the CDR3 is TGCAGTGCTAGAGTGCCTAGCGGGGGCCCGGGGTTTAACGAGCAGTACTTC.